The clone carrying this TCR beta chain was picked up many times. These data come from a study of blood T cell repertoires in COVID-19. On the study more broadly: COVID-19 samples from acute and convalescent phases originated in the United States, Italy and Spain. T cells, B-cell-depleted T cells, or PBMCs provided the cDNA or gDNA that served as material.

Seattle's cohort entered during active infection and was followed longitudinally. The CDR3 contains 15 residues. Clones were sequenced by immunoSEQ multiplex PCR, and TCRdb holds only the in-frame ones, with some missing. The data contain some 300,000 clones, about 90% of them seen just once; the ten biggest clones take up over 5.5%. The chain employs TRBV21-1 and TRBJ2-3; TRBD2, the table's D call, was not compared with the DNA. TRBV21-1 is termed a pseudogene. This TCR came from a woman in her 50s with COVID-19, enrolled during active disease. The sequenced sample was peripheral blood. The CDR3 DNA is TGTGCCAGCACCCCGGGACTAGCTTACGCAGATACGCAGTATTTT. Residues: CASTPGLAYADTQYF.